Following are 18 T cell receptor beta chains from one sample sequenced in a study of cytomegalovirus exposure and HLA in healthy donors. Assay used: immunoSEQ multiplex PCR; TCRdb lists only in-frame clones, some missing. The table records 250,000 or so clones, about 88% of them present only once. The material sequenced was PBMCs. The source of these receptors is a young man in good health and CMV-seropositive.

This chain uses TRBV2 with TRBJ2-4; 7 nucleotides align to TRBD1. The J segment lost 6 bases and the V segment lost 6 bases, leaving 8 bases of the junction unmatched. The CDR3 is made up of 14 amino acids. Germline loops: CDR1 SNHLY, CDR2 FYNNEI. CDR3 in DNA: TGTGCCAGCAGAGCGACAGGGCCTACAAACATTCAGTACTTC. Translated: CASRATGPTNIQYF.

This chain links TRBV7-9 with TRBJ2-1, with D possibly matching TRBD2 (5 bases). CDR3 size: 15 residues. Trimming left V 0 bases short and J 7 bases short, with 13 bases between. The V gene's germline CDR1 is SEHNR and CDR2 FQNEAQ (reference sequence). CDR3 sequence (DNA): TGTGCCAGCAGCTTAGCGGGAATTACTAGTAATGAGCAGTTCTTC. As protein: CASSLAGITSNEQFF.

The chain links TRBV6-1 to TRBJ2-2; 10 bases agree with TRBD2. CDR3 length: 15 residues. With V trimmed by 7 bases and J by 8 bases, 10 bases remained unmatched. Germline-derived CDR1 and CDR2 are MNHNS and SASEGT. CDR3 sequence reads: CASKDQAGGPGELFF. The CDR3 nucleotides are TGTGCCAGCAAAGATCAAGCGGGAGGGCCAGGGGAGCTGTTTTTT.

This clone was seen only once. CDR3 residues: CASNSPGGRRAYEQYF. CDR3 DNA: TGTGCCAGCAACTCCCCAGGTGGGCGGAGGGCCTACGAGCAGTACTTC. The V call is TRBV28, the J call TRBJ2-7, with D maybe TRBD2 (6 bases). The CDR3 contains 16 residues. CDR1 is MDHEN, CDR2 SYDVKM, per germline. V was trimmed by 7 bases and J by 2 bases, leaving 21 bases between them.

The V gene is TRBV11-1, the J gene TRBJ2-5, with D tentatively TRBD2 (7 bases). Trimming pared 1 base from V and 2 bases from J, leaving 17 bases between. CDR1 SGHAT and CDR2 FQDESV come from the germline V gene (reference sequence). The CDR3 runs to 17 residues. CDR3 in DNA: TGTGCCAGCAGCTTAGTTACGGGGGGCCCATCTCAAGAGACCCAGTACTTC. Protein sequence: CASSLVTGGPSQETQYF.

The J gene is TRBJ2-7, the V gene TRBV4-1; TRBD2 aligns across 12 bases. This CDR3 is 16 amino acids long. V lost 3 bases to trimming and J lost 1 base; unmatched junction nucleotides: 4. CDR1 and CDR2 from the germline V gene are MGHRA and YSYEKL. CDR3 loop: CASSQVLAGGSYEQYF. CDR3 sequence (DNA): TGCGCCAGCAGCCAGGTACTAGCGGGAGGTTCCTACGAGCAGTACTTC.

This rearrangement joins TRBV29-1 to TRBJ1-1; tentatively, D is TRBD1 (6 bases). Per germline, CDR1 SQVTM and CDR2 ANQGSEA. There are 14 residues in the CDR3. V lost 4 bases and J lost 6, with 18 bases in between. CDR3: CSVASRAGGSEAFF. The CDR3, as DNA: TGCAGCGTTGCCTCCCGGGCGGGGGGCTCTGAAGCTTTCTTT.

This rearrangement joins TRBV4-2 to TRBJ1-2, with a possible D match to TRBD1 (5 bases). Deletions cut 0 bases from V and 13 bases from J, with 12 bases between. The CDR3 has 12 amino acids. Germline V gene sequence: CDR1 LGHNA, CDR2 YNFKEQ. The CDR3 region is CASSQEMGEGTF. DNA for the CDR3: TGTGCCAGCAGCCAAGAGATGGGGGAGGGCACCTTC.

The V call is TRBV19, the J call TRBJ2-2; a weak D match, TRBD2 (5 bases). Between the trimmed V and J ends, which lost 6 bases and 0 bases, there was a span of 14 bases. This CDR3 contains 16 residues. Per germline, CDR1 LNHDA and CDR2 SQIVND (reference sequence). Written as DNA, the CDR3 is TGTGCCAGTAGACCGGAAGGCGGGTCGAACACCGGGGAGCTGTTTTTT. Protein sequence: CASRPEGGSNTGELFF.

V is TRBV5-1 and J is TRBJ1-2; TRBD1 is a possible D gene (6 bases). Germline V gene lookup returns CDR1 SGHRS and CDR2 YFSETQ. This CDR3 spans 13 amino acids. V lost 3 bases and J lost 3, with 9 bases in between. The CDR3 loop is CASSWDIDYGYTF. CDR3 nucleotide sequence: TGCGCCAGCAGCTGGGACATCGACTATGGCTACACCTTC.

V is TRBV5-1 and J is TRBJ2-7; 10 bases map to TRBD2. Germline V CDR1 and CDR2: SGHRS, YFSETQ. The ends lost 0 bases at V and 5 bases at J; junction bases unmatched: 11. The CDR3 extends over 17 amino acids. The DNA for the CDR3 is TGCGCCAGCAGCTTGGCTACTAGCGGGGACCCTACAAACGAGCAGTACTTC. Translated: CASSLATSGDPTNEQYF.

The chain links TRBV7-9 to TRBJ2-3; D may match TRBD1 or TRBD2 (5 bases each). Germline V gene data show CDR1 as SEHNR and CDR2 as FQNEAQ (reference sequence). This CDR3 comprises 17 residues. V was trimmed by 7 bases and J by 7 bases, leaving 27 bases between them. The CDR3 sequence: CASTRIWDRERLNTQYF. CDR3 coding DNA: TGTGCCAGCACCCGAATATGGGACCGCGAGCGCCTAAATACGCAGTATTTT.

J is TRBJ2-1 and V is TRBV7-9, with D possibly matching TRBD2 (6 bases). CDR3 size: 13 residues. Germline V lookup: CDR1 SEHNR, CDR2 FQNEAQ (reference sequence). V lost 7 bases to trimming and J lost 4 bases, with 11 bases between them. The CDR3 protein is CASKGGTYNEQFF. CDR3 bases: TGTGCCAGCAAGGGCGGGACGTACAATGAGCAGTTCTTC.

The chain is built from TRBV27 and TRBJ2-1; 9 bases align to TRBD2. CDR3 size: 15 residues. J was trimmed by 7 bases and V by 3 bases; bases with no gene match: 7. CDR1 and CDR2 from the germline V gene are MNHEY and SMNVEV (reference sequence). The CDR3 region is CASSLASGIGNEQFF. The CDR3 DNA follows: TGTGCCAGCAGTTTGGCTAGCGGGATAGGTAATGAGCAGTTCTTC.

The sample holds a few counts of this clone. This rearrangement joins TRBV10-3 to TRBJ1-1; no clear D. V was trimmed by 3 bases and J by 6 bases, leaving 14 bases between them. Germline-derived CDR1 and CDR2 are ENHRY and SYGVKD. This CDR3 is built from 14 residues. This chain's CDR3 is CAISEKRDGAEAFF. The CDR3 nucleotides are TGTGCCATCAGTGAAAAGAGGGATGGCGCTGAAGCTTTCTTT.

V and J are TRBV6-5 and TRBJ2-5; a possible D gene is TRBD1 (6 bases). Per germline, CDR1 MNHEY and CDR2 SVGAGI. The CDR3 consists of 15 residues. The germline V and J ends were trimmed by 4 bases and 1 base, with 13 bases remaining between them. The CDR3 DNA reads as TGTGCCAGCAGTTTCTCGACAGGTACCCAAGAGACCCAGTACTTC. It encodes CASSFSTGTQETQYF.

V is TRBV4-1 and J is TRBJ2-7, with 8 bases identical to TRBD1. The CDR3 consists of 15 residues. V lost 5 bases and J lost 4; bases outside the gene matches: 10. Germline CDR1 and CDR2: MGHRA and YSYEKL. In DNA form, the CDR3 reads TGCGCCAGCAGCGGCGCCCGGGACAGGATGTACGAGCAGTACTTC. Amino acid sequence: CASSGARDRMYEQYF.

The rearrangement joins TRBV5-1 to TRBJ2-2; D may be TRBD1 (5 bases). The germline V and J ends were trimmed by 1 base and 1 base, with 8 bases remaining between them. The CDR3 spans 15 residues. CDR1 and CDR2 (germline): SGHRS, YFSETQ. CDR3 residues: CASSLSQGNTGELFF. The DNA of the CDR3 is TGCGCCAGCAGCTTGTCCCAGGGGAACACCGGGGAGCTGTTTTTT. Full variable domain (remainder filled in from reference TRBV5-1 and TRBJ2-2): KAGVTQTPRYLIKTRGQQVTLSCSPISGHRSVSWYQQTPGQGLQFLFEYFSETQRNKGNFPGRFSGRQFSNSRSEMNVSTLELGDSALYLCASSLSQGNTGELFFGEGSRLTVL.